This T cell receptor beta chain was sequenced for a study of beta chain features in type 1 diabetes. Whole-study results and caveats: In the patient group, naive, central memory and Treg TCRB repertoires seemed more alike than in the healthy donor group. In every one of the four CD4+ subsets, TCRB CDR3s were moderately but significantly shorter in Type 1 diabetes patients.

Expressed TCRB transcripts were sequenced because the entire RNA isolate underwent reverse transcription. The average read count of naive, central memory and regulatory T cell samples was approximately 3.9 million. Sequencing was performed with immunoSEQ multiplex PCR; in TCRdb, only in-frame clones are kept and a portion is missing. The table has about 650,000 clones, around 12% seen once. To note about this clone: What it binds is not known.

Germline lookup yields CDR1 SNHLY and CDR2 FYNNEI. V was pared by 7 bases and J by 5 bases, with 15 bases between. The CDR3 has 13 amino acids. Material: naive CD4+ T cells from blood. This TCR was recovered from a young man with type 1 diabetes. This chain connects TRBV2 to TRBJ2-7, with a tentative D call TRBD1 (6 bases). The CDR3 DNA reads as TGTGCCAGCAAAGAGGGGGACGGTCACGAGCAGTACTTC. Residues: CASKEGDGHEQYF.